Presented here are 17 T cell receptor beta chains from one specimen sequenced in a study of blood T cell repertoires in COVID-19. Some clones are missing from TCRdb's copy, which holds only in-frame ones; the method was immunoSEQ multiplex PCR. The data contain 100,000 to 150,000 clones, 70% to 85% of them singletons. The sequenced sample consisted of peripheral blood. The receptors here all came from a woman older than 75 with acute or convalescent COVID-19.

The CDR3 loop is CASSQATGPENIQYF. For the CDR3, the DNA is TGCGCCAGCAGCCAAGCGACAGGGCCGGAAAACATTCAGTACTTC. This chain links TRBV4-3 with TRBJ2-4, with 7 bases aligning to TRBD1. The CDR3 sequence is 15 residues long. Unmatched junction bases numbered 5, after V lost 1 base and J lost 5 bases. From germline, CDR1 is LGHNA and CDR2 YSLEER.

The chain employs TRBV6-6 and TRBJ1-5; D is possibly TRBD1 (5 bases). Germline-derived CDR1 and CDR2 are MNHNY and SVGAGI (reference sequence). CDR3 length equals 14 residues. V lost 2 bases to trimming and J lost 3 bases, with 8 bases between them. This chain's CDR3 is CASSYATVNQPQHF. For the CDR3, the DNA is TGTGCCAGCAGTTACGCGACAGTCAATCAGCCCCAGCATTTT.

This clone has just one count. The chain is built from TRBV4-1 and TRBJ1-6; D remains ambiguous. Trimming removed 4 bases at V and 10 bases at J, with 8 bases between. The CDR3 totals 12 residues. CDR1 and CDR2 from the germline V gene are MGHRA and YSYEKL. The CDR3 is CASSPSGSPLHF. The CDR3 DNA reads as TGCGCCAGCAGCCCGAGCGGCTCACCCCTCCACTTT.

The chain has TRBV6-2 or TRBV6-3 and TRBJ2-5, with 13 bases matching TRBD2. The CDR3 runs to 17 residues. Germline lookup yields CDR1 MNHEY and CDR2 SVGEGT. Trimming cost V 6 bases and J 4 bases; bases outside gene matches: 11. The CDR3 nucleotides read TGTGCCAGCAGCCAACTAGCGGGGGGGCCGCGTTTAGAGACCCAGTACTTC. Encoded protein: CASSQLAGGPRLETQYF.

The J gene is TRBJ1-2, the V gene TRBV5-1; 7 nucleotides line up with TRBD1. CDR3 length: 16 amino acids. Germline V gene data show CDR1 as SGHRS and CDR2 as YFSETQ. Unmatched junction bases numbered 11, after V lost 5 bases and J lost 1 base. CDR3 nucleotide sequence: TGCGCCAGCAGTCAGACCGGAGGGGGCCGTAACTATGGCTACACCTTC. Encoded protein: CASSQTGGGRNYGYTF.

This chain uses TRBV7-9 with TRBJ2-5; 9 bases align to TRBD2. With V trimmed by 2 bases and J by 10 bases, 8 bases remained unmatched. Germline V gene lookup returns CDR1 SEHNR and CDR2 FQNEAQ (reference sequence). The CDR3 sequence is 14 residues long. The CDR3 region is CASSLNRAGGDQYF. In DNA, the CDR3 is TGTGCCAGCAGCTTAAATAGAGCGGGGGGCGACCAGTACTTC.

V gene TRBV11-3 combines with J gene TRBJ2-3; no definite D call. Germline V CDR1 and CDR2: SGHNT, YENEEA. The CDR3 is 15 residues long. V shed 5 bases and J shed 5 bases, with 17 bases lying between them. This chain's CDR3 is CASSLTKIPGDTQYF. CDR3 nucleotide sequence: TGTGCCAGCAGCCTCACCAAAATACCGGGAGATACGCAGTATTTT.

This chain joins TRBV14 and TRBJ2-7, with TRBD1 matching 7 bases. This CDR3 has 12 amino acids. The V segment lost 8 bases and the J segment 3 bases; nucleotides outside the gene matches: 4. CDR1 SGHDN and CDR2 FVKESK come from the germline V gene. CDR3 amino acids: CASGDSGYEQYF. The CDR3, as DNA: TGTGCCAGCGGGGACAGTGGCTACGAGCAGTACTTC.

This rearrangement joins TRBV30 to TRBJ2-7; 9 nucleotides match TRBD2. This CDR3 comprises 14 residues. V shed 2 bases, J shed 2 bases, and the junction held 4 bases outside the gene matches. CDR1 is GTSNPN, CDR2 SVGIG, per germline (reference sequence). This CDR3 is CAWSSPSGTYEQYF. DNA of the CDR3: TGTGCCTGGAGTTCACCTAGCGGGACCTACGAGCAGTACTTC.

V usage is TRBV7-9 and J usage is TRBJ1-1, with unresolved D. Trimming removed 5 bases at V and 7 bases at J, with 11 bases between. The germline V gene encodes CDR1 SEHNR and CDR2 FQNEAQ (reference sequence). The CDR3 is 12 residues long. The CDR3 DNA reads as TGTGCCAGCAGCGACCTGACTGATGAAGCTTTCTTT. It codes for CASSDLTDEAFF.

This chain links TRBV9 with TRBJ2-5; 10 bases are shared with TRBD2. V was pared by 0 bases and J by 5 bases, with 10 bases of the junction left unmatched. Germline V CDR1 and CDR2: SGDLS, YYNGEE. This CDR3 is 17 amino acids long. CDR3 residues: CASSVGDSGGPSETQYF. CDR3 nucleotides: TGTGCCAGCAGCGTAGGGGATAGCGGGGGGCCCTCCGAGACCCAGTACTTC.

The table lists this clone with a few counts. This chain joins TRBV3-1 (or the pseudogene TRBV3-2) and TRBJ2-7, with 10 bases lining up with TRBD1. Germline V gene lookup returns CDR1 LGHDT and CDR2 YNNKEL (reference sequence). This CDR3 comprises 16 residues. The V and J ends lost 0 bases and 2 bases, in that order; junction bases with no gene match: 4. The CDR3: CASSQDAGTGAYEQYF. DNA of the CDR3: TGTGCCAGCAGCCAAGATGCGGGGACAGGGGCCTACGAGCAGTACTTC.

The chain joins TRBV21-1 to TRBJ1-1; the table's D call TRBD1 went unverified against the DNA. TRBV21-1 is a listed pseudogene. This CDR3 has 16 residues. CDR3 in DNA: TGTGCCAGCAGCCCTCTTTGGACAGGGAATAACACTGAAGCTTTCTTT. Translating gives CASSPLWTGNNTEAFF.

The V and J genes are TRBV7-2 and TRBJ2-3; D uncertain. V lost 5 bases and J 5 bases, leaving 11 bases between the germline ends. Per the germline V gene, CDR1 is SGHTA and CDR2 is FQGNSA. This CDR3 region has 13 residues. The CDR3 sequence is CASSTTRLDTQYF. The CDR3 nucleotides are TGTGCCAGCAGCACCACAAGACTAGATACGCAGTATTTT.

The genes are TRBV5-1 and TRBJ2-7; TRBD1 matches at 12 bases. This CDR3 has 15 amino acids. V gave up 3 bases and J gave up 4 bases; unmatched junction bases: 5. The germline V gene encodes CDR1 SGHRS and CDR2 YFSETQ. CDR3: CASSSGQGARYEQYF. The CDR3 DNA reads as TGCGCCAGCAGCTCGGGACAGGGGGCGCGGTACGAGCAGTACTTC.

V and J are TRBV5-4 and TRBJ2-1; TRBD2 matches at 8 bases. Germline V gene sequence: CDR1 SGHNT, CDR2 YYREEE (reference sequence). This CDR3 is 16 amino acids long. J gave up 6 bases and V 1 base, and 9 bases lay outside the gene matches. CDR3 in DNA: TGTGCCAGCAGCTTGTCGGCGGGAGGTCCCTCCAATGAGCAGTTCTTC. As protein: CASSLSAGGPSNEQFF.

DNA for the CDR3: TGTGCCAGCAGCTCCCGGACTGATCCCTATGGCTACACCTTC. As protein: CASSSRTDPYGYTF. V gene TRBV7-9 combines with J gene TRBJ1-2; D remains ambiguous. Trimming pared 4 bases from V and 4 bases from J, leaving 13 bases between. This CDR3 is 14 amino acids long. Per the germline V gene, CDR1 is SEHNR and CDR2 is FQNEAQ (reference sequence).